The 26 T cell receptor beta chains reported below all come from one sample, sequenced in a study of spatial heterogeneity in lung cancer (dated by TCRdb to the late 2010s). Libraries were constructed by 5' RACE. The data were produced on a NextSeq 500. The raw public data were reprocessed by TCRdb itself: fastp quality trimming at Q25, MiXCR clonotype calling, in-frame beta chains only. Each CDR3 protein gets just one entry, which takes the most common genes and DNA from the rows behind it. The sample table lists about 50,000 distinct CDR3 sequences, 6.5% to 8% of them with a count of one. The top ten clones comprise 10% to 15% of the sample. Reading the label with the study, this specimen's time point is: sample taken at primary tumor resection. Whole RNA extracted from tumor and nontumor lung tissue, or from cryopreserved PBMC samples, was used for TCR sequencing without cell sorting. The sequences come from PBMCs, collected at surgery. Source of these receptors: a female donor with early-stage non-small cell lung cancer.

The chain has TRBV29-1 and TRBJ2-7; D is ambiguous. The CDR3 is 13 amino acids. Germline lookup yields CDR1 SQVTM and CDR2 ANQGSEA. Trimming took 6 bases from V and 3 from J, leaving 15 bases between them. CDR3 sequence (DNA): TGCAGCGTCATCATTGGTACTTTCTACGAGCAGTACTTC. Translating it yields CSVIIGTFYEQYF.

The chain employs TRBV3-1 and TRBJ1-6; 8 nucleotides match TRBD1. The CDR3 is 16 residues long. The V segment lost 2 bases and the J segment 3 bases; nucleotides outside the gene matches: 3. Germline V gene lookup returns CDR1 LGHDT and CDR2 YNNKEL (reference sequence). Written as DNA, the CDR3 is TGTGCCAGCAGCCAAATCGGACAGGGCTATAATTCACCCCTCCACTTT. Translated, it gives CASSQIGQGYNSPLHF.

The genes are TRBV6-2 or TRBV6-3 and TRBJ1-5, with TRBD1 matching 7 bases. Germline trimming cut 6 bases from V and 7 bases from J; bases unmatched to any gene: 9. This CDR3 contains 14 residues. The germline V gene encodes CDR1 MNHEY and CDR2 SVGEGT. The CDR3, as DNA: TGTGCCAGCAGCCGGGACAGTTCAGGACAGCCCCAGCATTTT. This encodes CASSRDSSGQPQHF.

The J gene is TRBJ2-5, the V gene TRBV25-1, with D maybe TRBD1 (6 bases). Germline lookup yields CDR1 MGHDK and CDR2 SYGVNS. Trimming stripped 7 bases from V and 1 base from J, with 10 bases between. There are 13 residues in the CDR3. The CDR3: CASMGAGQETQYF. In DNA form, the CDR3 reads TGTGCCAGCATGGGGGCGGGCCAAGAGACCCAGTACTTC.

The rearrangement joins TRBV28 to TRBJ2-1; no clear D. V gave up 6 bases and J gave up 0 bases, with 15 bases separating them. This CDR3 has 16 amino acids. Looked up from germline, CDR1 is MDHEN and CDR2 is SYDVKM. This CDR3 is CASSPVKARSYNEQFF. The CDR3 DNA reads as TGTGCCAGCAGCCCCGTTAAGGCCCGCTCCTACAATGAGCAGTTCTTC.

This clonotype was seen repeatedly, ten times or more. The V gene is TRBV5-1, the J gene TRBJ2-1; the D is unclear. The CDR3 is 13 amino acids. In germline, CDR1 is SGHRS, CDR2 YFSETQ. V gave up 4 bases and J gave up 5 bases, with 10 bases separating them. The CDR3 loop is CASSTKGNNEQFF. The CDR3, as DNA: TGCGCCAGCAGCACCAAGGGCAACAATGAGCAGTTCTTC.

This clonotype has a handful of counts. The chain recombines TRBV20-1 with TRBJ1-1; D is unresolved. V lost 6 bases, J lost 3 bases, and 14 bases lay in between. The CDR3 is made up of 13 amino acids. Germline V gives CDR1 DFQATT, CDR2 SNEGSKA (reference sequence). The CDR3 nucleotides are TGCAGTGCCCAAACCGGGAGGGACACTGAAGCTTTCTTT. This translates into CSAQTGRDTEAFF.

The chain carries TRBV30 and TRBJ2-1; 9 bases map to TRBD2. CDR3 length: 16 residues. CDR1 is GTSNPN and CDR2 is SVGIG in the germline V gene (reference sequence). With 0 bases clipped from V and 8 bases from J, the junction kept 11 bases outside the gene matches. The CDR3 sequence is CAWSVQGGGGADEQFF. The DNA for the CDR3 is TGTGCCTGGAGTGTACAAGGGGGCGGGGGGGCGGATGAGCAGTTCTTC.

This clonotype was detected a few times. One end of the junction does not line up with germline, which may come from a read error. The gene calls are TRBV5-1 and TRBJ2-1; tentatively, D is TRBD1 (6 bases). This CDR3 spans 16 amino acids. Germline V gene lookup returns CDR1 SGHRS and CDR2 YFSETQ. In nucleotides, the CDR3 is TGCGCCAGCAGCTTAGCTCAGGGGAGTTCCTACAATGAGCAGTTATTC. Protein sequence: CASSLAQGSSYNEQLF.

This clonotype appeared a few times. The chain joins TRBV24-1 to TRBJ2-2, with D perhaps TRBD2 (6 bases). The germline V gene has CDR1 KGHDR and CDR2 SFDVKD. Trimming removed 3 bases at V and 2 bases at J, with 15 bases between. This CDR3 region has 17 residues. CDR3 nucleotides: TGTGCCACCAGTGATATCACCGCGGGGCGCAACACCGGGGAGCTGTTTTTT. Translation: CATSDITAGRNTGELFF.

This clonotype was seen a handful of times. This chain links TRBV12-3 or TRBV12-4 with TRBJ2-7; a weak D match, TRBD2 (5 bases). The V end was cut by 4 bases, the J end by 2 bases, with 12 bases between. CDR3 length: 14 residues. The CDR3 region is CASSSRTLTYEQYF. DNA of the CDR3: TGTGCCAGCAGTTCTAGGACTCTCACCTACGAGCAGTACTTC.

Only a few counts were recorded for this clonotype. This sequence joins TRBV5-6 and TRBJ2-5; D could derive from TRBD1 or TRBD2 (5 bases each). Germline-derived CDR1 and CDR2 are SGHDT and YYEEEE. The length of the CDR3 is 16 residues. V lost 5 bases to trimming and J lost 5 bases, with 22 bases between them. The CDR3 nucleotides are TGTGCCAGCAGAACTCGGTTCCGGGGCCGAGGGGAGACCCAGTACTTC. This translates into CASRTRFRGRGETQYF.

This clonotype was detected ten times or more. The J gene is TRBJ2-2, the V gene TRBV2; 11 bases line up with TRBD2. The CDR3 spans 16 residues. V lost 6 bases and J lost 1; bases outside the gene matches: 4. CDR1 and CDR2 (germline): SNHLY, FYNNEI. The DNA for the CDR3 is TGTGCCAGCAGCTCCGGACTAGCGGGGAACACCGGGGAGCTGTTTTTT. It encodes CASSSGLAGNTGELFF. Looking up the rest from reference TRBV2 and TRBJ2-2 gives the full variable domain: EPEVTQTPSHQVTQMGQEVILRCVPISNHLYFYWYRQILGQKVEFLVSFYNNEISEKSEIFDDQFSVERPDGSNFTLKIRSTKLEDSAMYFCASSSGLAGNTGELFFGEGSRLTVL.

This clonotype appeared many times. The chain's CDR3 is CASSFAGGSVDTQYF. For the CDR3, the DNA is TGTGCCAGCAGCTTCGCGGGGGGGTCCGTAGATACGCAGTATTTT. The rearrangement links TRBV7-2 to TRBJ2-3; 9 bases are shared with TRBD2. The J segment lost 5 bases and the V segment lost 3 bases, leaving 6 bases of the junction unmatched. The germline gives CDR1 SGHTA, CDR2 FQGNSA. CDR3 length equals 15 residues.

This clonotype was counted many times. The V gene is TRBV5-4, the J gene TRBJ2-3; D might be TRBD2 (7 bases). Germline values: CDR1 SGHNT, CDR2 YYREEE (reference sequence). Trimming removed 2 bases at V and 2 bases at J, with 12 bases between. The CDR3 extends over 15 amino acids. The CDR3 DNA reads TGTGCCAGCAGCTTTAGGGGGGGAGTCACAGATACGCAGTATTTT. Translation: CASSFRGGVTDTQYF.

The rearrangement joins TRBV2 to TRBJ2-4; TRBD1 matches at 7 bases. The CDR3 is 15 residues long. V trimming: 3 bases; J trimming: 3 bases; junction bases outside the gene matches: 5. Germline V gene data show CDR1 as SNHLY and CDR2 as FYNNEI. CDR3 DNA sequence: TGTGCCAGCAGTGAGCCACAGGGGCTCAAAAACATTCAGTACTTC. Residues: CASSEPQGLKNIQYF.

This clonotype was detected a few times. The chain carries TRBV19 and TRBJ1-1; D is unresolved. From germline, CDR1 is LNHDA and CDR2 SQIVND (reference sequence). The CDR3 extends over 14 amino acids. With 3 bases removed from V and 5 bases from J, the gap between germline ends came to 13 bases. CDR3 bases: TGTGCCAGTAGTATGGCTGGTCCGGTAACTGAAGCTTTCTTT. Protein: CASSMAGPVTEAFF.

This clonotype was counted at least ten times. This rearrangement joins TRBV7-2 to TRBJ1-1; D may be TRBD1 (5 bases). The CDR3 has 13 residues. The germline V and J ends were trimmed by 5 bases and 8 bases, with 15 bases remaining between them. In germline, CDR1 is SGHTA, CDR2 FQGNSA. The CDR3 loop reads CASSPHRTLEAFF. The CDR3 bases are TGTGCCAGCAGCCCCCACAGGACTCTGGAAGCTTTCTTT.

The gene calls are TRBV19 and TRBJ1-6; 7 bases agree with TRBD1. Germline V lookup: CDR1 LNHDA, CDR2 SQIVND (reference sequence). The CDR3 is 15 amino acids. V gave up 6 bases and J gave up 7 bases; unmatched junction bases: 9. The CDR3, as DNA: TGTGCCAGTAGGACTGACAGGGCGACCAATTCACCCCTCCACTTT. This encodes CASRTDRATNSPLHF.

V usage is TRBV12-3 or TRBV12-4 and J usage is TRBJ1-4; no firm D call. The CDR3 runs 15 residues. V shed 5 bases and J shed 3 bases, with 13 bases lying between them. In nucleotides, the CDR3 is TGTGCCAGCAGTCCCCACCGCGTCTCTAATGAAAAACTGTTTTTT. Its translation is CASSPHRVSNEKLFF.

The sample holds a few counts of this clonotype. The rearrangement uses TRBV10-3 and TRBJ2-7; D unclear. This CDR3 contains 11 residues. The ends were cut back, 3 bases at V and 5 bases at J, with 5 bases in the middle. Germline loops: CDR1 ENHRY, CDR2 SYGVKD. CDR3 sequence: CAISDGNEQYF. The CDR3, as DNA: TGTGCCATCAGTGACGGCAACGAGCAGTACTTC.

Notes on this clonotype: A read error may be the cause here, since a much bigger clone is one base away. The gene calls are TRBV29-1 and TRBJ2-2; D is unresolved. The CDR3 runs 13 residues. The V and J ends lost 4 bases and 5 bases respectively, with 11 bases between them. In germline, CDR1 is SQVTM, CDR2 ANQGSEA. CDR3 sequence reads: CSVAEVITGELFF. The CDR3 coding sequence is TGCAGCGTTGCGGAAGTTATAACCGGGGAGCTGTTTTTT.

This clonotype was detected many times. CDR3 nucleotide sequence: TGTGCCAGCAGTATATTAGGGAACCAAGAGACCCAGTACTTC. Its translation: CASSILGNQETQYF. The chain has TRBV28 and TRBJ2-5, with D uncertain. V was clipped by 5 bases and J by 0 bases, with 10 bases between them. The germline V gene encodes CDR1 MDHEN and CDR2 SYDVKM. The CDR3 spans 14 residues.

The CDR3 region has the DNA TGTGCCAGCAGCTTCCAAACTCCGGGACAGTCTGGAAACACCATATATTTT. It specifies CASSFQTPGQSGNTIYF. The chain recombines TRBV7-2 with TRBJ1-3; 7 bases map to TRBD1. The CDR3 is 17 amino acids. CDR1 and CDR2 (germline): SGHTA, FQGNSA. The V and J ends lost 3 bases and 1 base, in that order; junction bases with no gene match: 9.

This clonotype was counted a few times. The rearrangement joins TRBV2 to TRBJ1-1; D call uncertain. The CDR3 covers 13 residues. With 6 bases removed from V and 1 base from J, the gap between germline ends came to 9 bases. Looked up from germline, CDR1 is SNHLY and CDR2 is FYNNEI. The CDR3 nucleotides are TGTGCCAGCAGCGGAGGTACGAACACTGAAGCTTTCTTT. Encoded protein: CASSGGTNTEAFF.

In its sample, this clonotype was seen many times. The chain is built from TRBV20-1 and TRBJ1-2; D perhaps matches TRBD1 (5 bases). Germline lookup yields CDR1 DFQATT and CDR2 SNEGSKA (reference sequence). Trimming stripped 0 bases from V and 7 bases from J, with 21 bases between. The CDR3 contains 16 residues. CDR3 sequence reads: CSAREGDGRGGSGYTF. The CDR3 nucleotides are TGCAGTGCTAGAGAGGGGGACGGAAGGGGCGGGAGTGGCTACACCTTC.